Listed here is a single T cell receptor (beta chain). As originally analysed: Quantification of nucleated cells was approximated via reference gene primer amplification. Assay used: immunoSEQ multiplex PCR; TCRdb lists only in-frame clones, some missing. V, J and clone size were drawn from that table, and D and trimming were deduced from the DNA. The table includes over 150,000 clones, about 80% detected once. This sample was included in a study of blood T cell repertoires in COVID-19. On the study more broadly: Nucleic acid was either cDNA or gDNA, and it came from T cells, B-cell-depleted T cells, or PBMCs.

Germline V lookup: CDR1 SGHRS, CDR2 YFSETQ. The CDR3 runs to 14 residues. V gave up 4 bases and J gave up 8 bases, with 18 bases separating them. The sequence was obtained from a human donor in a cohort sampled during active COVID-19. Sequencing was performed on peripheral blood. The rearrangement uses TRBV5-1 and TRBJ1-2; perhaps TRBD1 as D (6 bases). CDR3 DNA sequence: TGCGCCAGCAGCATACCCGGGACACTCATGGGCTACACCTTC. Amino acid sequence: CASSIPGTLMGYTF.